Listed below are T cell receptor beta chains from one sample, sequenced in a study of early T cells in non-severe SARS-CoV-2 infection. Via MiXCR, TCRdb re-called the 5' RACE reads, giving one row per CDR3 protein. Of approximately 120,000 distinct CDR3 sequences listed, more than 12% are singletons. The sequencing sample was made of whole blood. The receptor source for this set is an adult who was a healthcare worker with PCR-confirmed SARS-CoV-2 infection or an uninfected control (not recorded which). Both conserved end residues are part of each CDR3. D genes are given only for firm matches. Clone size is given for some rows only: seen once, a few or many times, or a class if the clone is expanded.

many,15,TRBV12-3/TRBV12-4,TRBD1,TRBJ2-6,CASSRQGAGANVLTF,TGTGCCAGCAGCCGACAGGGTGCTGGGGCCAACGTCCTGACTTTC
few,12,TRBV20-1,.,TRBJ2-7,CSARPLGYEQYF,TGCAGTGCTCGTCCGTTGGGCTACGAGCAGTACTTC
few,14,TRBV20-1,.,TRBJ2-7,CSATSSRSSYEQYF,TGCAGTGCTACTAGTTCGCGGAGCTCCTACGAGCAGTACTTC
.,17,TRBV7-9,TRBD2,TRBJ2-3,CASSPGLAGDSTDTQYF,TGTGCCAGCAGCCCCGGACTAGCGGGAGATAGCACAGATACGCAGTATTTT
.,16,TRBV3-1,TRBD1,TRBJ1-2,CASSQDPGQGMGGYTF,TGTGCCAGCAGCCAAGATCCGGGACAGGGAATGGGTGGCTACACCTTC
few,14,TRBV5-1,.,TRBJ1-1,CASSLRDTRAEAFF,TGCGCCAGCAGCCTGCGGGACACGAGGGCTGAAGCTTTCTTT
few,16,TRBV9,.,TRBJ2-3,CASSPIAATSTDTQYF,TGTGCCAGCAGCCCCATCGCAGCCACTAGCACAGATACGCAGTATTTT
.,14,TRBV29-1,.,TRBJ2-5,CSVSRDTGQETQYF,TGCAGCGTTTCGAGGGACACCGGCCAAGAGACCCAGTACTTC
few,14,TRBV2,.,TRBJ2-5,CASSPRQDEETQYF,TGTGCCAGCAGTCCCCGGCAGGACGAAGAGACCCAGTACTTC
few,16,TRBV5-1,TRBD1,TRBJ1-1,CASSSDRGIRDTEAFF,TGCGCCAGCAGCTCTGACAGGGGCATAAGGGACACTGAAGCTTTCTTT
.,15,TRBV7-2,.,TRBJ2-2,CASTLLSTNTGELFF,TGTGCCAGCACCCTACTTTCGACGAACACCGGGGAGCTGTTTTTT
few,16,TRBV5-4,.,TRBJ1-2,CASSTVQGSQFYGYTF,TGTGCCAGCAGCACCGTCCAGGGGAGCCAATTCTATGGCTACACCTTC
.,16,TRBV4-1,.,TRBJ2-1,CASSQANRAFIDEQFF,TGCGCCAGCAGCCAAGCGAACAGGGCTTTTATTGATGAGCAGTTCTTC
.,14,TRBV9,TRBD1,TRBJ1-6,CASNPGQGNSPLHF,TGTGCCAGCAACCCTGGACAGGGGAATTCACCCCTCCACTTT
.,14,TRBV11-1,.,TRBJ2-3,CASSPDTNTDTQYF,TGTGCCAGCAGCCCGGACACGAACACAGATACGCAGTATTTT
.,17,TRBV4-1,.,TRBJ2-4,CASSQENTGGAENIQYF,TGCGCCAGCAGCCAAGAGAACACAGGCGGAGCCGAAAACATTCAGTACTTC
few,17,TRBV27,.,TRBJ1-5,CASSPLLGPTSNQPQHF,TGTGCCAGCAGTCCCCTTCTAGGGCCCACTAGCAATCAGCCCCAGCATTTT
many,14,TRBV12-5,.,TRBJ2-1,CASQGPGAYNEQFF,TGTGCTAGCCAGGGACCGGGGGCTTACAATGAGCAGTTCTTC
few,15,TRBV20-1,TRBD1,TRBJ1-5,CSAKQGDRSNQPQHF,TGCAGTGCTAAACAGGGGGATCGGAGCAATCAGCCCCAGCATTTT
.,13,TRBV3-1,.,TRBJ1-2,CASSQAGQSGYTF,TGTGCCAGCAGCCAAGCCGGACAGTCTGGCTACACCTTC
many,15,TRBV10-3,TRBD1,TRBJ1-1,CASEGGQGALTEAFF,TGTGCCTCCGAGGGAGGACAGGGGGCTTTGACTGAAGCTTTCTTT
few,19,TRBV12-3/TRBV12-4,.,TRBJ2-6,CASSLPWGTLRSGANVLTF,TGTGCCAGCAGTCTCCCTTGGGGGACCCTAAGAAGCGGGGCCAACGTCCTGACTTTC